These 12 T cell receptor beta chains were all obtained from the same sample, sequenced in a study of blood T cells in healthy people across ages. A sample-barcoded 5' primer and a J-beta primer mix were used in a second PCR of roughly 7 to 11 cycles. TCRdb independently ran MiXCR on the 5' RACE reads; one entry per CDR3 protein. The sample has 800,000 to 950,000 distinct CDR3 sequences; 25% to 35% are singletons. The same sample was also used in a study of T cells of mothers and their children.

The sample was blood. The receptors come from a woman in her thirties or forties in good health.

The V gene is TRBV6-5, the J gene TRBJ2-2, with D possibly being TRBD1 or TRBD2 (6 bases each). Looked up from germline, CDR1 is MNHEY and CDR2 is SVGAGI. The ends were cut back, 6 bases at V and 3 bases at J, with 17 bases in the middle. This CDR3 comprises 16 residues. In DNA form, the CDR3 reads TGTGCCAGCAGCTTGCTAGGGGGGATGGACACCGGGGAGCTGTTTTTT. Translation: CASSLLGGMDTGELFF.

This clonotype was seen many times. The chain has TRBV10-3 and TRBJ2-1, with D perhaps given as TRBD1 or TRBD2 (5 bases each). Germline CDR1 and CDR2: ENHRY and SYGVKD. The V end lost 6 bases, the J end lost 3 bases, and 12 bases lay between the germline ends. This CDR3 comprises 14 residues. The DNA for the CDR3 is TGTGCCATCAGCGCTGGGGGAGACTACAATGAGCAGTTCTTC. It encodes CAISAGGDYNEQFF.

The rearrangement joins TRBV18 to TRBJ1-6, with D possibly matching TRBD1 (6 bases). V gave up 6 bases and J gave up 11 bases, with 20 bases separating them. This CDR3 spans 15 amino acids. Germline values: CDR1 KGHSH, CDR2 LQKENI. This chain's CDR3 is CASSGFEGVYTPLHF. CDR3 DNA: TGTGCCAGCTCCGGTTTTGAGGGGGTTTATACACCCCTCCACTTT.

This clonotype was picked up a small number of times. This chain links TRBV6-1 with TRBJ2-7; 11 nucleotides align to TRBD1. CDR3 length: 16 amino acids. V lost 7 bases and J lost 4; bases outside the gene matches: 12. Per the germline V gene, CDR1 is MNHNS and CDR2 is SASEGT. CDR3 sequence: CASNPPLGTGGYEQYF. The DNA of the CDR3 is TGTGCCAGCAATCCCCCACTGGGGACAGGGGGGTACGAGCAGTACTTC.

This clonotype was recorded at least ten times. The rearrangement links TRBV15 to TRBJ2-5; D is unclear. V was clipped by 1 base and J by 1 base, with 10 bases between them. The V gene's germline CDR1 is LNHNV and CDR2 YYDKDF (reference sequence). The CDR3 is 15 amino acids. Written as DNA, the CDR3 is TGTGCCACCAGCAGAGTACCCACCGTCCAAGAGACCCAGTACTTC. Encoded protein: CATSRVPTVQETQYF.

Regarding this clonotype: Since a much larger clone is just one base distant, this may be a read error. This chain links TRBV20-1 with TRBJ1-4, with D uncertain. CDR1 DFQATT and CDR2 SNEGSKA come from the germline V gene (reference sequence). The CDR3 is made up of 14 amino acids. The CDR3 sequence is CSAKHGRTGEKRFF. DNA for the CDR3: TGCAGTGCTAAGCACGGGAGGACTGGGGAAAAACGGTTTTTT.

The chain employs TRBV7-9 and TRBJ1-1, with 7 bases identical to TRBD1. CDR3 length: 15 residues. Trimming took 2 bases from V and 4 from J; bases not matched to a gene: 7. Germline V gives CDR1 SEHNR, CDR2 FQNEAQ (reference sequence). The CDR3 loop reads CASSLSGRGTTEAFF. The CDR3 nucleotides read TGTGCCAGCAGCTTATCGGGCAGGGGGACCACTGAAGCTTTCTTT. The complete variable domain, with remaining parts taken from reference TRBV7-9 and TRBJ1-1, reads DTGVSQNPRHKITKRGQNVTFRCDPISEHNRLYWYRQTLGQGPEFLTYFQNEAQLEKSRLLSDRFSAERPKGSFSTLEIQRTEQGDSAMYLCASSLSGRGTTEAFFGQGTRLTVV.

This chain joins TRBV7-2 and TRBJ2-6; weak D call: TRBD1 (6 bases). From germline, CDR1 is SGHTA and CDR2 FQGNSA. This CDR3 region has 18 residues. Deletions cut 5 bases from V and 2 bases from J, with 19 bases between. CDR3 nucleotide sequence: TGTGCCAGCAGCCCCCGGATGGGGGCTTCTCCTGGGGCCAACGTCCTGACTTTC. Protein product: CASSPRMGASPGANVLTF.

This clonotype was found a few times. One end of the junction does not line up with germline, which may come from a read error. The V and J genes are TRBV6-6 and TRBJ2-2; weak D call: TRBD2 (6 bases). CDR1 is MNHNY, CDR2 SVGAGI, per germline (reference sequence). The CDR3 totals 13 residues. CDR3 residues: CASSYAEFGGLFF. DNA for the CDR3: TGTGCCAGCAGTTACGCGGAGTTCGGGGGGCTGTTTTTT.

This clonotype was recorded a few times. V usage is TRBV20-1 and J usage is TRBJ2-3; possibly TRBD1 or TRBD2 for D (5 bases each). This CDR3 has 17 amino acids. Germline assignment: CDR1 DFQATT and CDR2 SNEGSKA (reference sequence). V dropped 4 bases and J dropped 4 bases, with 24 bases sitting between them. This CDR3 is CSATMPAGAGGPDTQYF. Written as DNA, the CDR3 is TGCAGTGCTACAATGCCTGCCGGGGCGGGCGGTCCAGATACGCAGTATTTT.

This clonotype appeared a few times. The V gene is TRBV7-8, the J gene TRBJ2-3; D tentatively reads TRBD1 or TRBD2 (5 bases each). CDR1 is SGHVS and CDR2 is FQNEAQ in the germline V gene. This CDR3 spans 15 amino acids. Trimming took 1 base from V and 0 from J, leaving 8 bases between them. The CDR3: CASSLEGPSTDTQYF. The CDR3 DNA reads TGTGCCAGCAGCTTAGAGGGACCGAGCACAGATACGCAGTATTTT.

V is TRBV12-3 or TRBV12-4 and J is TRBJ1-1; weak D call: TRBD1 (6 bases). The CDR3 sequence is 14 residues long. Between the trimmed V and J ends, which lost 7 bases and 4 bases, there was a span of 16 bases. CDR3 in amino acids: CASKGGRTGTEAFF. CDR3 coding DNA: TGTGCCAGCAAAGGGGGTCGGACGGGCACTGAAGCTTTCTTT.